This entry features one TCR beta chain sequence. The antigen is not known. The data are from a study of CD8 T cells in ankylosing spondylitis. Study-level results: Disease-associated clones were CD8+ and fairly uncommon in peripheral blood. Among TCR beta sequences, a motif of eight or nine highly homologous variants appeared characteristic of ankylosing spondylitis blood. Reports say disease-linked clones showed up significantly more in matched ankylosing spondylitis synovial fluid.

One entry per CDR3 protein, called by TCRdb with MiXCR from the 5' RACE reads. Of 200,000 to 250,000 distinct CDR3 sequences listed, about 30% are singletons. In germline, CDR1 is SGHAT, CDR2 FQNNGV. The CDR3 has 13 residues. The V and J ends lost 6 bases and 3 bases respectively, with 8 bases between them. The V call is TRBV11-2, the J call TRBJ2-2; possible D gene TRBD2, 5 bases. This sequence originates from a male donor with ankylosing spondylitis or in good health (not recorded which). What was sequenced was blood, either unsorted or a sorted T cell fraction (not recorded which). CDR3 sequence: CASSGEHTGELFF. The CDR3 nucleotides are TGTGCCAGCAGTGGGGAGCACACCGGGGAGCTGTTTTTT.